This is a list of T cell receptor beta chains from one sample in a study of T-cell reconstitution after alpha-beta-depleted transplantation in children. A single record per CDR3 protein comes from TCRdb applying MiXCR to the PCR reads. The data show about 300,000 distinct CDR3 sequences, 10% seen once. Sequencing used PBMCs, obtained before TCRalphabeta/CD19-depleted stem cell transplant. The receptors come from a boy in the first two years of life with acute myeloid leukemia, due to receive a stem cell transplant. Each CDR3 is given without its conserved first and last residue. Each record gives: CDR3 protein, V gene, J gene.

ASSPFRDRGITEAF	TRBV12-3/TRBV12-4	TRBJ1-1
ASRPGTGGLYEQY	TRBV27	TRBJ2-7
SARGSGQGRTEAF	TRBV20-1	TRBJ1-1
ASRTGTAPTDTQY	TRBV6-5	TRBJ2-3
ASSLLWDGSYEQY	TRBV7-9	TRBJ2-7
ASSQDWGGLAGGRNEQF	TRBV4-3	TRBJ2-1
SATSGTSGGLDEQF	TRBV20-1	TRBJ2-1
ATSSPAGVSYEQY	TRBV15	TRBJ2-7
ASSEEAAFTYEQY	TRBV2	TRBJ2-7
ASSLPHRAGWAKNIQY	TRBV5-8	TRBJ2-4
ASSLRLTPLADTQY	TRBV11-2	TRBJ2-3
ASSYAGEATDTQY	TRBV6-5	TRBJ2-3
ASSQDRDGEKLF	TRBV4-1	TRBJ1-4
ASSKDRERLF	TRBV4-2	TRBJ1-4
ASSPPGQGRKGYT	TRBV19	TRBJ1-2
ASSLVGTTYEQY	TRBV5-1	TRBJ2-7
ASSPGSEGYEQY	TRBV27	TRBJ2-7
ASAASSYNEQF	TRBV7-3	TRBJ2-1
ATSDLISSTDTQY	TRBV24-1	TRBJ2-3
ASIQRGASYNEQF	TRBV28	TRBJ2-1
ASSQGLFSYEQY	TRBV5-1	TRBJ2-7
SASYGGADT	TRBV20-1	TRBJ1-2
ASSLESASGETQY	TRBV7-2	TRBJ2-5
ASSLGGVRGGDTQY	TRBV12-3/TRBV12-4	TRBJ2-3
ASSLGASRSNNEQF	TRBV7-2	TRBJ2-1
ASSVQGYEQY	TRBV10-2	TRBJ2-7
AISDPPGGPNEQF	TRBV10-3	TRBJ2-1
VSSSPGQGSDTQY	TRBV5-1	TRBJ2-3
ASSLWDSSYEQY	TRBV28	TRBJ2-7
ASSRLAGAMVTQY	TRBV19	TRBJ2-5
ASSHPRLAGAADTQY	TRBV14	TRBJ2-3